Listed below are T cell receptor beta chains from one sample, sequenced in a study of CD8 T cells in Susac syndrome. TCRdb re-analysed the immunoSEQ multiplex PCR reads in MiXCR, keeping a single row per CDR3 protein. There are about 150,000 distinct CDR3 sequences in the sample; under 95% occur only once, and around 0.079% lies in the top ten. The sequenced sample consisted of CD4+ T cells from PBMCs. The source of these receptors is a human donor in good health. Both conserved end residues are part of each CDR3. The D gene is left open where the match is weak. Some rows have no size entry. The others give once, few or many, or a class for an expanded clone.

.,.,TRBV6-2/TRBV6-3,14,TRBJ2-5,CASSRHVGQETQYF,TGTGCCAGCAGCCGACACGTCGGCCAAGAGACCCAGTACTTC
.,.,TRBV18,14,TRBJ2-5,CASSPWDGKETQYF,TGTGCCAGCTCACCCTGGGACGGAAAAGAGACCCAGTACTTC
TRBD1,.,TRBV20-1,12,TRBJ2-7,CSARQGPYEQYF,TGCAGTGCTCGACAGGGTCCTTACGAGCAGTACTTC
.,.,TRBV12-3/TRBV12-4,13,TRBJ2-2,CASSQYSDGELFF,TGTGCCAGCAGCCAGTACAGTGACGGGGAGCTGTTTTTT
.,.,TRBV6-2/TRBV6-3,13,TRBJ1-2,CASTPRDTRGYTF,TGTGCCAGCACCCCCCGGGACACTCGAGGCTACACCTTC
.,.,TRBV24-1,16,TRBJ2-2,CATSDSGRGVTGELFF,TGTGCCACCAGTGATTCGGGGAGAGGGGTCACCGGGGAGCTGTTTTTT
.,.,TRBV7-6,15,TRBJ2-6,CASSLTVSGANVLTF,TGTGCCAGCAGCTTAACAGTCTCTGGGGCCAACGTCCTGACTTTC
.,.,TRBV29-1,14,TRBJ2-1,CSVAARAPANEQFF,TGCAGCGTTGCGGCTAGAGCCCCTGCTAATGAGCAGTTCTTC
.,.,TRBV6-5,14,TRBJ2-7,CASQTHGSSYEQYF,TGTGCCAGCCAAACTCATGGGAGCTCCTACGAGCAGTACTTC
TRBD1,.,TRBV12-3/TRBV12-4,15,TRBJ2-1,CASRSGTETYNEQFF,TGTGCCAGCAGATCCGGGACAGAAACCTACAATGAGCAGTTCTTC
.,.,TRBV5-1,14,TRBJ2-5,CASSPQTSQETQYF,TGCGCCAGCAGCCCACAGACTAGTCAAGAGACCCAGTACTTC
.,once,TRBV5-1,15,TRBJ1-1,CASSLAGGEDTEAFF,TGCGCCAGCAGCTTGGCCGGGGGTGAGGACACTGAAGCTTTCTTT
TRBD2,.,TRBV7-8,17,TRBJ2-2,CASSLASGETNTGELFF,TGTGCCAGCAGCTTAGCGAGCGGGGAAACAAACACCGGGGAGCTGTTTTTT
TRBD1,.,TRBV2,14,TRBJ2-2,CAQRQGAGTGELFF,TGTGCCCAACGGCAGGGGGCAGGAACCGGGGAGCTGTTTTTT
TRBD2,.,TRBV28,21,TRBJ2-1,CASRTRMASGRRLGSYNEQFF,TGTGCCAGCAGAACAAGGATGGCTAGCGGGAGGAGGCTGGGCTCCTACAATGAGCAGTTCTTC
TRBD1,.,TRBV6-6,16,TRBJ1-4,CASSLRTGLRREKLFF,TGTGCCAGCAGTTTGCGGACAGGGCTGAGGCGGGAAAAACTGTTTTTT
TRBD1,once,TRBV30,16,TRBJ1-5,CAWSVSPGGVGQPQHF,TGTGCCTGGAGTGTATCGCCAGGGGGCGTGGGGCAGCCCCAGCATTTT
TRBD1,.,TRBV2,14,TRBJ1-1,CASSEEQGASEAFF,TGTGCCAGCAGTGAAGAACAGGGGGCCTCTGAAGCTTTCTTT
TRBD2,once,TRBV5-1,15,TRBJ2-7,CASSMGTSGSYEQYF,TGCGCCAGCAGCATGGGGACTAGCGGCTCCTACGAGCAGTACTTC
TRBD1,.,TRBV28,14,TRBJ2-7,CASRTGQGAYEQYF,TGTGCCAGCAGGACAGGACAGGGGGCCTACGAGCAGTACTTC
.,.,TRBV7-9,15,TRBJ1-2,CASSLGQDHNYGYTF,TGTGCCAGCAGCTTAGGCCAGGACCATAACTATGGCTACACCTTC
.,once,TRBV3-1,17,TRBJ1-3,CASSQDFPLGSGNTIYF,TGTGCCAGCAGCCAAGATTTCCCTCTCGGATCGGGAAACACCATATATTTT
.,.,TRBV6-2/TRBV6-3,15,TRBJ2-3,CASSRGGLSTDTQYF,TGTGCCAGCAGTAGGGGGGGCCTAAGCACAGATACGCAGTATTTT
TRBD1,.,TRBV29-1,12,TRBJ2-7,CSVRDRTYEQYF,TGCAGCGTCCGGGACAGGACCTACGAGCAGTACTTC
.,.,TRBV5-1,13,TRBJ1-2,CASSFSASAGYTF,TGCGCCAGCAGCTTCTCGGCCAGTGCTGGCTACACCTTC
.,.,TRBV20-1,12,TRBJ2-7,CSARSDNYEQYF,TGCAGTGCTAGATCGGACAACTACGAGCAGTACTTC